This T cell receptor beta chain was sequenced in a study of regulatory T cells in long-lasting Graves disease. The germline gives CDR1 MDHEN, CDR2 SYDVKM. The CDR3 spans 13 residues. The V end was cut by 8 bases, the J end by 4 bases, with 12 bases between. The time point is: persistent/refractory GD, antithyroid drugs over 5 years with positive TRAb. Extracted RNA from PBMCs served as the source of the TCR library. Researchers made TCR beta libraries by using iRepertoire HTBI primers and running Arm-PCR on CDR3 regions. TCRdb ran MiXCR on the multiplex PCR reads and lists one entry per CDR3 protein. The repertoire consists of 400,000 to 500,000 distinct CDR3 sequences, with 20% to 25% occurring once and the leading ten covering over 10%. A few counts support this clonotype. This CDR3 is missing its conserved last phenylalanine or tryptophan, likely due to a read error.

The clonotype originates from a female donor with Graves disease. Here the sequenced sample was peripheral blood mononuclear cells (PBMCs), taken when the disease was refractory, from a patient treated with antithyroid drugs. The chain employs TRBV28 and TRBJ1-3, with D tentatively TRBD1 (6 bases). The chain's CDR3 is CASEDSAGNTIYS. CDR3 in DNA: TGTGCCAGCGAGGACAGCGCCGGAAACACCATATATTCT.